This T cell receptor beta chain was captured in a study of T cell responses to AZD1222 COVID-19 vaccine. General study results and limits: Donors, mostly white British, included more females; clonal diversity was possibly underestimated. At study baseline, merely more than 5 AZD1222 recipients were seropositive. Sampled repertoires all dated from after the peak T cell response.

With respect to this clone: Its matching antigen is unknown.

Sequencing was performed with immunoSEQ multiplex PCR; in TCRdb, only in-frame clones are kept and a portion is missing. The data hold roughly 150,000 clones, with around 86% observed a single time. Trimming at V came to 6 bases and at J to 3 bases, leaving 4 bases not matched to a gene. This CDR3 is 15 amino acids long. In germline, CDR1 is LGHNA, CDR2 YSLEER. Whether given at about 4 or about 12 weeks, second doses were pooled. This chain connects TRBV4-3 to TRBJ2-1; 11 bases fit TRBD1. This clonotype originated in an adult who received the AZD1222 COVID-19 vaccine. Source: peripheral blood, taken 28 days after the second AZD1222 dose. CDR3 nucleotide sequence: TGCGCCAGCAGGCGAGGGACAGGGGGCTACAATGAGCAGTTCTTC. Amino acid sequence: CASRRGTGGYNEQFF.